A single T cell receptor (beta chain) is shown here with its context. This entry comes from a study of blood T cell repertoires in COVID-19. Study-wide context: T cells, B-cell-depleted T cells, or PBMCs provided the cDNA or gDNA that served as material.

Only in-frame clones appear in the TCRdb table, and some are missing; sequencing was by immunoSEQ multiplex PCR. The sample has 300,000 to 500,000 clones, 70% to 90% seen once. This receptor was identified in a woman aged 30 to 39 with acute COVID-19. Specimen: PBMCs or T cells enriched from blood (not recorded which).

CDR3 region: CASSGSPGTGGKVGELFF. CDR3 in DNA: TGTGCCAGCAGTGGCTCCCCCGGGACAGGGGGTAAAGTCGGGGAGCTGTTTTTT. The chain carries TRBV6-4 and TRBJ2-2; 11 nucleotides align to TRBD1. Germline V CDR1 and CDR2: MRHNA, SNTAGT. This CDR3 is 18 amino acids long. Germline trimming cut 4 bases from V and 7 bases from J; bases unmatched to any gene: 14.